The text below deals with one T cell receptor (beta chain). The antigen is unknown. The data were taken from a study of cytomegalovirus exposure and HLA in healthy donors. The PCR employed 60 Vbeta primers together with 13 Jbeta primers. TCRdb's copy holds only in-frame clones and misses some; the assay was immunoSEQ multiplex PCR. The sample includes some 150,000 clones, 80% to 85% seen only once; the top ten take approximately 2.9%. This CDR3 spans 14 amino acids. Germline V gene sequence: CDR1 LGHNA, CDR2 YSLEER. The V end lost 4 bases, the J end lost 2 bases, and 6 bases lay between the germline ends. Whole-study results and caveats: Analyses of presence and absence presupposed an approximately uniform sequencing depth across donors. There were some V segments, including TRBV6-2 and TRBV6-3, excluded as indistinguishable. In a later analysis, compared with equally common non-associated chains, HLA-associated beta chains were more expanded.

The sample was PBMCs. The sequence was obtained from a woman aged 30 to 39 in good health and CMV-seronegative. The J gene is TRBJ2-6, the V gene TRBV4-3; D is unclear. The CDR3 DNA reads as TGCGCCAGCAGCCCCCAGGCTGGGGCCAACGTCCTGACTTTC. As protein: CASSPQAGANVLTF.